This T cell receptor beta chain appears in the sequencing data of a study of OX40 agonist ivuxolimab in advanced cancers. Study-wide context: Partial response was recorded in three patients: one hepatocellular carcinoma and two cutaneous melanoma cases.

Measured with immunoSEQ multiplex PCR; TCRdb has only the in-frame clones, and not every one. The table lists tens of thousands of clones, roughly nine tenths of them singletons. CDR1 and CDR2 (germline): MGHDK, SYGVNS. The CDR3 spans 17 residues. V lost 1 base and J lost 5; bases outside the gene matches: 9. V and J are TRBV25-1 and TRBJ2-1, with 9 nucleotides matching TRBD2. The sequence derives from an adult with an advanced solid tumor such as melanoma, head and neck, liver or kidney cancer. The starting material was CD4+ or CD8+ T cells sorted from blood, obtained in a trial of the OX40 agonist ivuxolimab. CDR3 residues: CASSEFGPSGIHNEQFF. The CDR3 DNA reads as TGTGCCAGCAGTGAATTTGGTCCTAGCGGGATTCACAATGAGCAGTTCTTC.